These 23 T cell receptor beta chains were all obtained from the same sample, sequenced in a study of blood T cell repertoires in COVID-19. Generated by immunoSEQ multiplex PCR, the TCRdb table keeps only in-frame clones and is missing some. The repertoire holds roughly 200,000 clones, roughly 90% seen once, with roughly 4% in the top ten. The source material was PBMCs or T cells enriched from blood (not recorded which). The receptors originated from a woman in her twenties or thirties with acute COVID-19.

This chain connects TRBV4-3 to TRBJ1-5; D remains ambiguous. CDR1 and CDR2 from the germline V gene are LGHNA and YSLEER. The CDR3 has 14 residues. Trimming removed 5 bases from V and 5 bases from J, with 13 bases in between. CDR3 sequence: CASSEAARDQPQHF. CDR3 bases: TGCGCCAGCAGCGAGGCAGCGAGGGATCAGCCCCAGCATTTT.

This clone showed up just once. This chain joins TRBV27 and TRBJ1-6, with 11 bases identical to TRBD1. CDR3 length: 14 amino acids. In germline, CDR1 is MNHEY, CDR2 SMNVEV (reference sequence). The ends lost 5 bases at V and 10 bases at J; junction bases unmatched: 4. The CDR3: CASSTWDRGSPLHF. The CDR3 DNA reads as TGTGCCAGCAGTACCTGGGACAGGGGGTCACCCCTCCACTTT.

The V and J genes are TRBV2 and TRBJ1-1; tentatively, D is TRBD1 (6 bases). Germline V gene sequence: CDR1 SNHLY, CDR2 FYNNEI. V was cut by 5 bases and J by 8 bases, with 12 bases left in between. The CDR3 consists of 12 residues. Written as DNA, the CDR3 is TGTGCCAGCAGTTACAGGGTCGTAGAAGCTTTCTTT. Protein: CASSYRVVEAFF.

The chain combines TRBV5-4 with TRBJ2-6; 11 nucleotides match TRBD1. With V trimmed by 2 bases and J by 0 bases, 1 base remained unmatched. There are 17 residues in the CDR3. CDR1 and CDR2 from the germline V gene are SGHNT and YYREEE (reference sequence). In DNA, the CDR3 is TGTGCCAGCAGCTTAGGGACAGGGGGCTCTGGGGCCAACGTCCTGACTTTC. This translates into CASSLGTGGSGANVLTF.

The gene calls are TRBV19 and TRBJ2-5, with TRBD1 as a possible D gene (6 bases). V lost 6 bases and J lost 3, with 8 bases in between. CDR3 size: 12 residues. Looked up from germline, CDR1 is LNHDA and CDR2 is SQIVND (reference sequence). CDR3 bases: TGTGCCAGTAGGTCAGGGGAAGAGACCCAGTACTTC. It specifies CASRSGEETQYF.

The chain links TRBV11-2 to TRBJ2-5, with 8 nucleotides matching TRBD1. Germline V gene lookup returns CDR1 SGHAT and CDR2 FQNNGV. V was pared by 5 bases and J by 5 bases, with 7 bases of the junction left unmatched. The CDR3 consists of 14 residues. DNA of the CDR3: TGTGCCAGCAGCCCAGACAGGGGCGGGGAGACCCAGTACTTC. It encodes CASSPDRGGETQYF.

This sequence joins TRBV7-6 and TRBJ2-7; tentative D call: TRBD1 (6 bases). With 1 base removed from V and 0 bases from J, the gap between germline ends came to 10 bases. The germline V gene encodes CDR1 SGHVS and CDR2 FNYEAQ. The CDR3 covers 15 residues. The CDR3 bases are TGTGCCAGCAGCTTAGTAGGGGGTGACTCCTACGAGCAGTACTTC. It translates to CASSLVGGDSYEQYF.

About this clone itself: This same CDR3 is encoded by further DNA sequences in the sample. The chain carries TRBV5-1 and TRBJ2-1, with D tentatively TRBD2 (7 bases). Per the germline V gene, CDR1 is SGHRS and CDR2 is YFSETQ. The length of the CDR3 is 12 residues. V was clipped by 2 bases and J by 8 bases, with 8 bases between them. CDR3 region: CASSLGGDEQFF. For the CDR3, the DNA is TGCGCCAGCAGCTTAGGGGGGGATGAGCAGTTCTTC.

This clone was seen repeatedly, ten times or more. The V and J genes are TRBV7-9 and TRBJ2-7; D is unresolved. Looked up from germline, CDR1 is SEHNR and CDR2 is FQNEAQ (reference sequence). V lost 3 bases, J lost 3 bases, and 3 bases lay in between. CDR3 length equals 11 residues. This CDR3 reads CASSFYYEQYF. The CDR3 DNA sequence: TGTGCCAGCAGCTTTTACTACGAGCAGTACTTC.

The chain employs TRBV12-5 and TRBJ1-1; possible D gene TRBD1, 6 bases. This CDR3 comprises 11 residues. Germline assignment: CDR1 LGHNT and CDR2 FRNRAP. V was cut by 5 bases and J by 7 bases, with 8 bases left in between. CDR3 sequence (DNA): TGTGCTAGTGGTACGGACAGTGAAGCTTTCTTT. It is translated as CASGTDSEAFF.

The chain joins TRBV11-2 to TRBJ2-3; no clear D gene. Trimming pared 0 bases from V and 2 bases from J, leaving 3 bases between. This CDR3 is 13 amino acids long. The germline CDR1 and CDR2 sequences are SGHAT and FQNNGV. For the CDR3, the DNA is TGTGCCAGCAGCTTAGATCACACAGATACGCAGTATTTT. It codes for CASSLDHTDTQYF.

The V and J genes are TRBV7-2 and TRBJ1-1; 8 nucleotides agree with TRBD1. The CDR3 spans 13 residues. The junction had 6 bases not matched to a gene; V was cut back by 4 bases and J by 8 bases. The germline V gene has CDR1 SGHTA and CDR2 FQGNSA. This CDR3 reads CASSSRQGWEAFF. The CDR3, as DNA: TGTGCCAGCAGCTCAAGACAGGGGTGGGAAGCTTTCTTT.

The rearrangement joins TRBV7-2 to TRBJ1-1, with D tentatively TRBD1 (5 bases). CDR1 is SGHTA and CDR2 is FQGNSA in the germline V gene. The CDR3 contains 12 residues. V was clipped by 5 bases and J by 7 bases, with 11 bases between them. For the CDR3, the DNA is TGTGCCAGCAGCCCGTTGACAGTTGAAGCTTTCTTT. As protein: CASSPLTVEAFF.

This sequence joins TRBV7-4 and TRBJ2-3; TRBD2 aligns across 10 bases. Looked up from germline, CDR1 is SGHVT and CDR2 is SQSDAQ. The CDR3 sequence is 20 residues long. Trimming at V came to 1 base and at J to 1 base, leaving 14 bases not matched to a gene. The CDR3, as DNA: TGTGCCAGCAGCTTAGTAAGTTTCGTCAGGAGCGGGGGGGGCACAGATACGCAGTATTTT. This sequence encodes CASSLVSFVRSGGGTDTQYF.

The rearrangement joins TRBV20-1 to TRBJ1-1; D may be TRBD1 (5 bases). Deletions cut 5 bases from V and 7 bases from J, with 11 bases between. CDR1 DFQATT and CDR2 SNEGSKA come from the germline V gene (reference sequence). The CDR3 has 11 residues. The CDR3 reads CSAPDRVEAFF. Written as DNA, the CDR3 is TGCAGTGCTCCTGACAGAGTTGAAGCTTTCTTT.

The CDR3 bases are TGTGCCAGCAACGTAGCGGGGGGATCCTACGAGCAGTACTTC. Protein: CASNVAGGSYEQYF. V is TRBV7-9 and J is TRBJ2-7; 10 positions match TRBD2. The germline V gene encodes CDR1 SEHNR and CDR2 FQNEAQ (reference sequence). CDR3 length equals 14 residues. J was trimmed by 1 base and V by 7 bases; bases with no gene match: 4. Full variable domain (outside the CDR3, taken from reference TRBV7-9 and TRBJ2-7): DTGVSQNPRHKITKRGQNVTFRCDPISEHNRLYWYRQTLGQGPEFLTYFQNEAQLEKSRLLSDRFSAERPKGSFSTLEIQRTEQGDSAMYLCASNVAGGSYEQYFGPGTRLTVT.

The chain joins TRBV29-1 to TRBJ1-1; D may be TRBD1 (5 bases). V shed 1 base and J shed 1 base, with 10 bases lying between them. Germline assignment: CDR1 SQVTM and CDR2 ANQGSEA. The CDR3 runs to 14 residues. The CDR3 sequence is CSVEGRGSNTEAFF. In DNA, the CDR3 is TGCAGCGTTGAAGGTCGGGGGTCGAACACTGAAGCTTTCTTT.

This clone has just a few counts. This chain connects TRBV7-2 to TRBJ1-2; weak D call: TRBD1 (5 bases). Germline V CDR1 and CDR2: SGHTA, FQGNSA. Between the trimmed V and J ends, which lost 5 bases and 4 bases, there was a span of 11 bases. The length of the CDR3 is 13 residues. The CDR3 here is CASSPERGYGYTF. The CDR3 DNA is TGTGCCAGCAGCCCCGAAAGGGGCTATGGCTACACCTTC.

CDR3 residues: CASSLRGQGSYF. CDR3 nucleotides: TGTGCCAGCAGCTTACGAGGACAGGGGTCGTACTTC. V gene TRBV7-9 combines with J gene TRBJ2-7, with 9 bases matching TRBD1. Germline assignment: CDR1 SEHNR and CDR2 FQNEAQ (reference sequence). The CDR3 sequence is 12 residues long. V was pared by 2 bases and J by 12 bases, with 5 bases of the junction left unmatched.

CDR3 protein: CASSLGWTSGNTGELFF. Written as DNA, the CDR3 is TGTGCCAGCAGCTTAGGGTGGACTAGCGGGAACACCGGGGAGCTGTTTTTT. The chain recombines TRBV11-3 with TRBJ2-2, with 10 nucleotides matching TRBD2. The V and J ends lost 1 base and 1 base, in that order; junction bases with no gene match: 3. Germline CDR1 SGHNT, CDR2 YENEEA. The CDR3 loop spans 17 amino acids.

The rearrangement uses TRBV11-2 and TRBJ1-1; 9 nucleotides align to TRBD1. V lost 6 bases, J lost 0 bases, and 14 bases stayed unmatched. The CDR3 spans 18 residues. CDR1 is SGHAT and CDR2 is FQNNGV in the germline V gene. The CDR3 coding sequence is TGTGCCAGCAGGTCCCTCCGGGACAGGGTCCTTATGAACACTGAAGCTTTCTTT. This encodes CASRSLRDRVLMNTEAFF.

The genes are TRBV7-2 and TRBJ1-1; the D is unclear. Germline V gives CDR1 SGHTA, CDR2 FQGNSA. With 4 bases removed from V and 1 base from J, the gap between germline ends came to 10 bases. The CDR3 covers 14 residues. CDR3 nucleotides: TGTGCCAGCAGCTGGATCGGGGAGAACACTGAAGCTTTCTTT. The encoded protein is CASSWIGENTEAFF.

The gene calls are TRBV3-1 (or the pseudogene TRBV3-2) and TRBJ1-2, with D perhaps matching TRBD1 (6 bases). The germline CDR1 and CDR2 sequences are LGHDT and YNNKEL (reference sequence). Trimming pared 0 bases from V and 4 bases from J, leaving 12 bases between. The CDR3 is 15 residues long. The CDR3 loop is CASSQDQGQGYGYTF. CDR3 nucleotides: TGTGCCAGCAGCCAAGATCAGGGGCAGGGCTATGGCTACACCTTC.